This T cell receptor beta chain appears in the sequencing data of a study of blood T cell repertoires in COVID-19. Overall study context: PBMCs, B-cell-depleted T cells, or T cells were the source of the cDNA or gDNA that made up the material.

This clone showed up just once. Assay: immunoSEQ multiplex PCR; the TCRdb copy retains only in-frame clones and omits some. Here the sample spans about 150,000 clones, approximately 90% being singletons. The receptor comes from a woman in her thirties or forties who had been exposed to COVID-19. What was sequenced was PBMCs or T cells enriched from blood (not recorded which).

CDR3 residues: CASIGEDGYTF. Written as DNA, the CDR3 is TGTGCCAGTATAGGGGAAGATGGCTACACCTTC. V and J are TRBV19 and TRBJ1-2, with a possible D match to TRBD1 (5 bases). Germline V lookup: CDR1 LNHDA, CDR2 SQIVND (reference sequence). The length of the CDR3 is 11 residues. V was shortened by 7 bases and J by 6 bases, with 9 bases between the two germline ends.